This T cell receptor (beta chain) originates from a study of OX40 agonist ivuxolimab in advanced cancers. To note about this clone: Antigen: not known.

Data came from immunoSEQ multiplex PCR; TCRdb stores just in-frame clones and leaves some out. This table holds some 50,000 clones, roughly 80% found once. CDR3 length: 13 residues. CDR1 is LNHDA, CDR2 SQIVND, per germline (reference sequence). The germline V and J ends were trimmed by 3 bases and 10 bases, with 15 bases remaining between them. General observations from the study: With doses of 0.1-3.0 mg/kg, partial responders showed among the lowest clonal expansion.

The TCR originated in an adult with an advanced solid tumor such as melanoma, head and neck, liver or kidney cancer. The chain carries TRBV19 and TRBJ1-1; tentatively, D is TRBD1 (5 bases). The sample here was CD4+ or CD8+ T cells sorted from blood, taken in a trial of the OX40 agonist ivuxolimab. The CDR3 loop is CASSIQGPASAFF. The CDR3 DNA reads TGTGCCAGTAGTATCCAGGGTCCGGCTTCAGCTTTCTTT. Complete variable domain (other parts from reference TRBV19 and TRBJ1-1): DGGITQSPKYLFRKEGQNVTLSCEQNLNHDAMYWYRQDPGQGLRLIYYSQIVNDFQKGDIAEGYSVSREKKESFPLTVTSAQKNPTAFYLCASSIQGPASAFFGQGTRLTVV.